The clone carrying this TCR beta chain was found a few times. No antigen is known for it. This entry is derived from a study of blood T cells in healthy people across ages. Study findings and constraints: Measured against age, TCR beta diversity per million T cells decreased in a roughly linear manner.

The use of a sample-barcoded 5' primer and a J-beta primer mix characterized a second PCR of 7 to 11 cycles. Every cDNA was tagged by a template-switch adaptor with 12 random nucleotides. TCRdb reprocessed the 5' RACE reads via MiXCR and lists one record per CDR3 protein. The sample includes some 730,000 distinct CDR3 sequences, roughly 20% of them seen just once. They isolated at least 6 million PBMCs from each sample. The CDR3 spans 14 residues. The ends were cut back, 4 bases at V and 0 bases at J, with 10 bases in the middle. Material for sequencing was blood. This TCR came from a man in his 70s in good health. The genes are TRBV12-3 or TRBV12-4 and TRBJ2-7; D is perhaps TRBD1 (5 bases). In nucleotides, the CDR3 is TGTGCCAGCAGTTCTTCCCAGGGCTCCTACGAGCAGTACGTC. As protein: CASSSSQGSYEQYV.